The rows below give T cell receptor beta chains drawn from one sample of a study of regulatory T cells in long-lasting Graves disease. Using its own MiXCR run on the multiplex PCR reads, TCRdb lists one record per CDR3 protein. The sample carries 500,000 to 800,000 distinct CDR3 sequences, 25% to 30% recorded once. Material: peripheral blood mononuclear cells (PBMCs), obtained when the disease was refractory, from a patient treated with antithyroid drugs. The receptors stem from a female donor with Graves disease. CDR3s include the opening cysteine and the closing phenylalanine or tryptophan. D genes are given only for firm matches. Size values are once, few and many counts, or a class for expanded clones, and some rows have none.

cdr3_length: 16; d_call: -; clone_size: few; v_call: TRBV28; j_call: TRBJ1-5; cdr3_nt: TGTGCCAGCAGTTTACCGGGTGGGAAGGGCAATCAGCCCCAGCATTTT; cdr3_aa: CASSLPGGKGNQPQHF
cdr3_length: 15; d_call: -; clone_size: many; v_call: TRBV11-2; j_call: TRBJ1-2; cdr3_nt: TGTGCCAGCAGCTTAGCCCGCGAGGGTAGAAATGGCTACACCTTC; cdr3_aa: CASSLAREGRNGYTF
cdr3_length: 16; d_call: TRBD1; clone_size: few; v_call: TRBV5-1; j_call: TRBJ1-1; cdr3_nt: TGCGCCAGCAGCTTGGAGGGGACAGGGCCCCACACTGAAGCTTTCTTT; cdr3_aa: CASSLEGTGPHTEAFF
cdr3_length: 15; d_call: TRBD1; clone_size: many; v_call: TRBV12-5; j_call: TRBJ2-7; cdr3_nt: TGTGCTAGTGGTTTGTACCGGGACAGGGGCCACGAGCAGTACTTC; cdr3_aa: CASGLYRDRGHEQYF
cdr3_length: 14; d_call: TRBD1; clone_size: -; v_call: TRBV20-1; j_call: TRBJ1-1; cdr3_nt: TGCAGTGCTCTACGGGACAGGGCGAACACTGAAGCTTTCTTT; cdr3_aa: CSALRDRANTEAFF
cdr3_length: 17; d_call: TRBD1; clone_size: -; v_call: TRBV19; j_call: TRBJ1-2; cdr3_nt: TGTGCCAGTAGTAGCGCCCGGACAGGGGGCGAAAAATATGGCTACACCTTC; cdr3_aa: CASSSARTGGEKYGYTF
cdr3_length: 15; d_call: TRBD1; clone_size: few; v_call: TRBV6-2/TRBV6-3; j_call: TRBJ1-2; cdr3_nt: TGTGCCAGCAGTTGGGACAGCCGGTCTAACTATGGCTACACCTTC; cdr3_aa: CASSWDSRSNYGYTF
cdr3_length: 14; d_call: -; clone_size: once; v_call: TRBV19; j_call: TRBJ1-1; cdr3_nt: TGTGCCAGTACCCCTAGGGTCTATCTCACGGAAGCTTTCTTT; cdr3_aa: CASTPRVYLTEAFF
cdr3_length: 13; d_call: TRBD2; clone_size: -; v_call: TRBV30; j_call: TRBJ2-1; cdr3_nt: TGTGCCTGGATTAAAGCGGGAGGGTATGAGCAGTTCTTC; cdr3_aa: CAWIKAGGYEQFF
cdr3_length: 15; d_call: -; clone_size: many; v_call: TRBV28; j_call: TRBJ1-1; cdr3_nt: TGTGCCAGCAGCCCGGGTCTGACCGGAGACACTGAAGCTTTCTTT; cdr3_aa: CASSPGLTGDTEAFF
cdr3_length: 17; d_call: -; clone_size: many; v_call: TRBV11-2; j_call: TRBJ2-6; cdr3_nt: TGTGCCAGCAGCTTAGGGAGGGGGACAGCTGGGGCCAACGTCCTGACTTTC; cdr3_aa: CASSLGRGTAGANVLTF
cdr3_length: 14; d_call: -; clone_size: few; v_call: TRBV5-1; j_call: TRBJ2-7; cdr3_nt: TGCGCCAGCAGCTTGGATGGGGGAATCTACGAGCAGTACTTC; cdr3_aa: CASSLDGGIYEQYF
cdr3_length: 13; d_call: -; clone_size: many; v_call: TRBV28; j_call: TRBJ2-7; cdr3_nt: TGTGCCAGCAGAAGGCAGGGACCCTACGAGCAGTACTTC; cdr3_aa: CASRRQGPYEQYF
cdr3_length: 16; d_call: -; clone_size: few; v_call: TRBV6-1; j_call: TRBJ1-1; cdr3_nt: TGTGCCAGCAGCCCCCTGGAACAAAATGGGAACACTGAAGCTTTCTTT; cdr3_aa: CASSPLEQNGNTEAFF
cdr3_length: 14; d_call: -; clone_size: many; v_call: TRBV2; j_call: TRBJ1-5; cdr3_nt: TGTGCCAGCAGTGAAGATCTAGGGGGGCAGCCCCAGCATTTT; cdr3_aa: CASSEDLGGQPQHF
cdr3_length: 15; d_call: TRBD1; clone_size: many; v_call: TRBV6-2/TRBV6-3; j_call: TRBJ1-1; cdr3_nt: TGTGCCAGCAGTTTGGACAGGGTGGTGAACACTGAAGCTTTCTTT; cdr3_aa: CASSLDRVVNTEAFF
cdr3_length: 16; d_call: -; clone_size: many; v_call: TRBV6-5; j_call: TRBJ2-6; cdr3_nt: TGTGCCAGCAGTTACTCGATAAGATCTGGGGCCAACGTCCTGACTTTC; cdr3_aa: CASSYSIRSGANVLTF
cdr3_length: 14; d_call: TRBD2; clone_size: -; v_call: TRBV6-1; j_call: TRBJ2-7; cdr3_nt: TGTGCCAGCACCTCCACTAGCGTTTCCTACGAGCAGTACTTC; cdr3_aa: CASTSTSVSYEQYF
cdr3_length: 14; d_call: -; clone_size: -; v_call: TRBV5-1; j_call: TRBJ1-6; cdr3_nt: TGCGCCAGCAGCTTCGGCCGGGGAGATTCACCCCTCCACTTT; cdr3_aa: CASSFGRGDSPLHF